A selection of T cell receptor beta chains follows, all from one sample in a study of cytomegalovirus exposure and HLA in healthy donors. Assay: immunoSEQ multiplex PCR; the TCRdb copy retains only in-frame clones and omits some. The data show 150,000 to 180,000 clones, with around 79% seen just once and roughly 2.8% held by the top ten. The sample taken for sequencing was PBMCs. Source of these receptors: a man younger than 35 in good health and CMV-seronegative. Each CDR3 is given with its conserved first and last residue. The order of the fields is D gene, CDR3 length, V gene, clone size, J gene, CDR3 protein, CDR3 DNA. A D gene is named only where the DNA matches it firmly. Clone size appears in some rows only: once, few, many, or a class for an expanded clone.

.,13,TRBV5-1,.,TRBJ2-3,CASSEQSTDTQYF,TGCGCCAGCAGTGAACAAAGCACAGATACGCAGTATTTT
.,14,TRBV19,.,TRBJ2-2,CASNPDTNTGELFF,TGTGCCAGTAATCCAGACACTAACACCGGGGAGCTGTTTTTT
TRBD2,16,TRBV5-4,.,TRBJ2-1,CASSSHIAGGPGEQFF,TGTGCCAGCAGCTCCCACATAGCGGGGGGGCCGGGTGAGCAGTTCTTC
.,13,TRBV6-4,few,TRBJ2-2,CASSETSTGELFF,TGTGCCAGCAGTGAAACGAGCACCGGGGAGCTGTTTTTT
TRBD1,15,TRBV28,.,TRBJ1-2,CASRVTDRGNYGYTF,TGTGCCAGCAGGGTGACGGACAGGGGAAACTATGGCTACACCTTC
.,17,TRBV28,.,TRBJ1-3,CASSLGRVRFTGNTIYF,TGTGCCAGCAGTTTGGGGAGGGTAAGGTTTACTGGAAACACCATATATTTT
.,14,TRBV16,few,TRBJ1-5,CASSQVAVNQPQHF,TGTGCCAGCAGCCAAGTGGCAGTAAATCAGCCCCAGCATTTT
.,14,TRBV18,.,TRBJ1-2,CASSPPEGNKGYTF,TGTGCCAGCTCACCACCTGAGGGAAATAAGGGCTACACCTTC
.,15,TRBV28,.,TRBJ2-2,CASSFRLENTGELFF,TGTGCCAGCAGTTTCCGACTTGAGAACACCGGGGAGCTGTTTTTT
.,15,TRBV7-9,once,TRBJ1-2,CASSSSRESSYGYTF,TGTGCCAGCAGCTCCTCTAGAGAAAGTTCATATGGCTACACCTTC
.,13,TRBV6-1,.,TRBJ1-4,CASCPMGHEKLFF,TGTGCCAGCTGCCCCATGGGCCATGAAAAACTGTTTTTT
TRBD1,15,TRBV10-3,once,TRBJ1-2,CAIRGTGKGGYGYTF,TGTGCCATCAGGGGGACAGGGAAGGGGGGCTATGGCTACACCTTC
TRBD1,14,TRBV5-4,.,TRBJ2-1,CASSLRGSTGIQFF,TGTGCCAGCAGCTTGAGAGGTTCGACAGGGATTCAGTTCTTC
.,16,TRBV4-1,once,TRBJ1-5,CASSPQYGGSNQPRHF,TGCGCCAGCAGCCCCCAGTACGGGGGGTCGAATCAGCCCCGGCATTTT
.,16,TRBV5-1,.,TRBJ2-2,CASSSRGRGNTGELFF,TGCGCCAGCAGCTCCCGGGGCAGGGGCAACACCGGGGAGCTGTTTTTT
.,16,TRBV29-1,.,TRBJ2-3,CSVEDREQPSWDTQYF,TGCAGCGTTGAAGATCGAGAGCAGCCTAGCTGGGATACGCAGTATTTT
.,16,TRBV5-4,.,TRBJ1-1,CASSLGGLRGNTEAFF,TGTGCCAGCAGCTTAGGTGGCCTCAGGGGGAACACTGAAGCTTTCTTT
.,15,TRBV7-9,.,TRBJ1-6,CASSLGTASNSPLHF,TGTGCCAGCAGCTTAGGGACAGCCTCTAATTCACCCCTCCACTTT
.,15,TRBV5-1,.,TRBJ1-5,CASREGLLSNQPQHF,TGCGCCAGCAGAGAGGGACTCTTGAGCAATCAGCCCCAGCATTTT
.,15,TRBV6-5,.,TRBJ1-2,CASSYSRSGNYGYTF,TGTGCCAGCAGTTACTCGAGATCAGGGAACTATGGCTACACCTTC
TRBD1,16,TRBV6-5,.,TRBJ2-1,CASSYSGGQLINEQFF,TGTGCCAGCAGTTACTCTGGGGGACAGCTCATCAATGAGCAGTTCTTC